What follows are 12 T cell receptor beta chains derived from one specimen sequenced in a study of T cell responses to AZD1222 COVID-19 vaccine. Assay: immunoSEQ multiplex PCR; the TCRdb copy retains only in-frame clones and omits some. The table lists tens of thousands of clones, around 86% of them singletons, with 24% in the top ten. The sequencing used peripheral blood, collected on day 0 of AZD1222 vaccination. These receptor sequences come from an adult in good health.

The chain joins TRBV5-1 to TRBJ2-3, with D uncertain. V was trimmed by 0 bases and J by 0 bases, leaving 8 bases between them. CDR1 is SGHRS, CDR2 YFSETQ, per germline. CDR3 length equals 15 residues. CDR3 in amino acids: CASSLVPSSTDTQYF. The CDR3 DNA reads as TGCGCCAGCAGCTTGGTTCCGAGTAGCACAGATACGCAGTATTTT.

This chain joins TRBV5-1 and TRBJ1-1, with unresolved D. The germline V and J ends were trimmed by 0 bases and 2 bases, with 5 bases remaining between them. CDR3 size: 13 residues. The germline V gene has CDR1 SGHRS and CDR2 YFSETQ. Here the CDR3 DNA reads TGCGCCAGCAGCTTGGGCCTAAACACTGAAGCTTTCTTT. Translated, it gives CASSLGLNTEAFF.

The chain uses TRBV5-1 and TRBJ2-1; TRBD2 matches at 9 bases. Trimming cost V 8 bases and J 4 bases; bases outside gene matches: 7. Germline assignment: CDR1 SGHRS and CDR2 YFSETQ. CDR3 length: 14 amino acids. The CDR3 sequence: CASTSGGLYNEQFF. The CDR3 region has the DNA TGCGCCAGTACCAGCGGGGGGTTATACAATGAGCAGTTCTTC. Filled out from reference TRBV5-1 and TRBJ2-1, the complete variable domain reads KAGVTQTPRYLIKTRGQQVTLSCSPISGHRSVSWYQQTPGQGLQFLFEYFSETQRNKGNFPGRFSGRQFSNSRSEMNVSTLELGDSALYLCASTSGGLYNEQFFGPGTRLTVL.

The chain combines TRBV30 with TRBJ2-7; D might be TRBD1 or TRBD2, each matching 5 bases. Deletions cut 5 bases from V and 5 bases from J, with 13 bases between. CDR1 is GTSNPN and CDR2 is SVGIG in the germline V gene (reference sequence). This CDR3 contains 12 residues. The CDR3 protein is CAWAPGANEQYF. The CDR3, as DNA: TGTGCCTGGGCCCCCGGGGCGAACGAGCAGTACTTC. The whole variable domain, remainder taken from reference TRBV30 and TRBJ2-7, is SQTIHQWPATLVQPVGSPLSLECTVEGTSNPNLYWYRQAAGRGLQLLFYSVGIGQISSEVPQNLSASRPQDRQFILSSKKLLLSDSGFYLCAWAPGANEQYFGPGTRLTVT.

As DNA, the CDR3 is TGTGCCAGCAGTTACTCTTGGGAGACAGATACGCAGTATTTT. Its protein is CASSYSWETDTQYF. This chain connects TRBV6-2 or TRBV6-3 to TRBJ2-3; a weak D match, TRBD2 (5 bases). Germline V gene sequence: CDR1 MNHEY, CDR2 SVGEGT. This CDR3 is built from 14 residues. V lost 0 bases, J lost 3 bases, and 7 bases lay in between.

The V and J genes are TRBV11-2 and TRBJ2-3; D is possibly TRBD1 (6 bases). Per germline, CDR1 SGHAT and CDR2 FQNNGV. Trimming cost V 3 bases and J 6 bases, with 10 bases left between them. CDR3 size: 13 residues. CDR3 bases: TGTGCCAGCAGCTTGGGGGCCTGGGATACGCAGTATTTT. It yields the protein CASSLGAWDTQYF.

This rearrangement joins TRBV5-1 to TRBJ1-1, with D maybe TRBD1 (6 bases). The CDR3 has 14 residues. The V gene's germline CDR1 is SGHRS and CDR2 YFSETQ. Trimming took off 2 bases at V and 4 bases at J, with 12 bases between the two ends. The CDR3 DNA sequence: TGCGCCAGCAGCTTTAACAGGGCCCGCACTGAAGCTTTCTTT. Its protein product is CASSFNRARTEAFF.

The chain recombines TRBV5-6 with TRBJ2-3; D is possibly TRBD1 (5 bases). This CDR3 is built from 14 residues. Trimming stripped 1 base from V and 2 bases from J, with 8 bases between. Germline CDR1 is SGHDT and CDR2 is YYEEEE. As DNA, the CDR3 is TGTGCCAGCAGCTTGTTGACAGACACAGATACGCAGTATTTT. Translation gives CASSLLTDTDTQYF.

The chain has TRBV11-3 and TRBJ2-3; D possibly matches TRBD1 or TRBD2 (5 bases each). The CDR3 runs 17 residues. CDR1 is SGHNT, CDR2 YENEEA, per germline. Trimming removed 1 base from V and 1 base from J, with 15 bases in between. The CDR3 nucleotides are TGTGCCAGCAGCTTAGGTCATGGGGGTGGGGGCACAGATACGCAGTATTTT. Protein product: CASSLGHGGGGTDTQYF.

V usage is TRBV2 and J usage is TRBJ2-2; 11 bases match TRBD1. V lost 6 bases, J lost 6 bases, and 15 bases stayed unmatched. This CDR3 is 18 amino acids long. Germline CDR1 and CDR2: SNHLY and FYNNEI. The CDR3 nucleotides read TGTGCCAGCAGGCCCAGACGTGGAGGACAGGGGGCGCCCGGGGAGCTGTTTTTT. Translating gives CASRPRRGGQGAPGELFF.

The rearrangement joins TRBV27 to TRBJ1-2; 7 nucleotides match TRBD1. The germline CDR1 and CDR2 sequences are MNHEY and SMNVEV (reference sequence). After removal of 6 bases from V and 10 bases from J, the junction contained 14 bases not matched to a gene. This CDR3 is 14 amino acids long. CDR3 loop: CASSRSDRKLDYTF. CDR3 in DNA: TGTGCCAGCAGCCGATCGGACAGGAAGCTCGACTACACCTTC.

The rearrangement uses TRBV4-1 and TRBJ1-1; D possibly corresponds to TRBD1 (5 bases). Germline V gene data show CDR1 as MGHRA and CDR2 as YSYEKL. Trimming left V 0 bases short and J 4 bases short, with 15 bases between. The CDR3 sequence is 16 residues long. The CDR3 is CASSQDPTGVSTEAFF. The CDR3 nucleotides are TGCGCCAGCAGCCAAGACCCCACGGGGGTATCCACTGAAGCTTTCTTT.